This record concerns one TCR beta chain sequence. Antigen unknown. The CDR3 loop spans 12 amino acids. Germline CDR1 reads MNHNS; CDR2 reads SASEGT. Trimming stripped 5 bases from V and 4 bases from J, with 8 bases between. The data stem from a study of cytomegalovirus exposure and HLA in healthy donors. As for the study in general: An early release of data contained approximately 85 million unique TCRs, which came from HLA-typed donors.

Whole-study findings and limits: According to reports, the classifier identified cytomegalovirus status with high specificity and sensitivity. Researchers reportedly found TCR beta sequences accurately predicted most subjects' HLA-A and HLA-B alleles.

The PCR made use of 60 Vbeta and 13 Jbeta primers. TCRdb's copy holds only in-frame clones and misses some; the assay was immunoSEQ multiplex PCR. The sample includes about 200,000 clones. The sample consisted of PBMCs. The rearrangement links TRBV6-1 to TRBJ1-2; no definite D call. This TCR was recovered from a boy younger than 18 in good health and CMV-seronegative. CDR3 region: CASSQDFYGYTF. The CDR3 DNA follows: TGTGCCAGCAGTCAGGATTTCTATGGCTACACCTTC.